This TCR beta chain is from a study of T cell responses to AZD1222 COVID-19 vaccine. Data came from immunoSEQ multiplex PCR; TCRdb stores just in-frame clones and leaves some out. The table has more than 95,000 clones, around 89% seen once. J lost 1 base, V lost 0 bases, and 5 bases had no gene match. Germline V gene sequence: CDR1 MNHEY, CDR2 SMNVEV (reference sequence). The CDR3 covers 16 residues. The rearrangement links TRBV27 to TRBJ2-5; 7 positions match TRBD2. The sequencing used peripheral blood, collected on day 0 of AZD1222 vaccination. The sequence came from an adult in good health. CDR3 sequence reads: CASSLSGGGTQETQYF. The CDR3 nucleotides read TGTGCCAGCAGTTTATCGGGGGGGGGTACCCAAGAGACCCAGTACTTC.